The sequence of this T cell receptor (beta chain) was determined in a study of blood T cell repertoires in COVID-19 (dated by TCRdb to the early 2020s). Concerning the study at large: Recovered participants in ImmuneRACE Cohort 3 were defined by two consecutive negative NP/OP PCR tests, clearance by a healthcare professional, or resolution of symptoms. Samples from collaborators originated in the United States, Italy and Spain and spanned both the acute and convalescent phases of COVID-19. The material from the prospective study consisted of cDNA or gDNA derived from T cells, B-cell-depleted T cells, or PBMCs. Subjects who had been exposed to COVID-19, were actively infected with it, or had recovered from it provided the deeply sampled blood TCRbeta repertoires that made up the dataset. A freely available public database, intended as a resource for researchers studying the immune response to SARS-CoV-2, is where the repertoires were released. Samples were obtained from the ongoing ImmuneRACE study (first 160 participants) and from about 1,300 subjects provided by 6 global collaborators. The sample metadata nearly always contained a de-identified subject ID, COVID-19 status, age in years and sex. HLA class I and class II types, where available, came from metadata supplied by the sample provider rather than from assay-based typing. Findings and caveats that apply to the study as a whole: How much clinical and demographic metadata was included differed by source and by participant, and the metadata was provided uncurated.

Worth noting for this clone: The clone's antigen remains unknown. Base qualities are not provided; no much larger clone lies one nucleotide away.

In the prospective study, participants were about 18 to 95 years old, resided in 24 geographic areas of the United States, and were enrolled through a virtual design. In the prospective study, participants were assigned to cohorts based on the clinical history participants reported in a screening survey and a study questionnaire. In the prospective study, whole blood, serum and a nasopharyngeal or oropharyngeal swab were collected from each participant by mobile phlebotomists. Prospective study participants could optionally give additional blood draws and questionnaires over a 2-month period. Before DNA extraction, blood samples from the prospective study were shipped at room temperature or frozen. TCRbeta CDR3 regions were amplified from genomic DNA by means of the immunoSEQ Assay, a bias-controlled multiplex PCR. Concerning the study's data processing: Nucleated cell counts per sample were estimated from amplification of reference gene primers within the assay. Sequence reads were collapsed and filtered to measure the absolute abundance of every unique TCRbeta CDR3 rearrangement. For each sample, productive Simpson clonality was calculated by taking the square root of Simpson's diversity index across productive rearrangements. In its TCRdb copy, this immuneACCESS table keeps in-frame sequences only and misses some clones. Where compared with another copy, unresolved V genes explain less than half of these, and the others have no known cause. The V and J calls and the clone size are those of that table, but D and trimming were determined from the DNA. This sample is represented by under 400,000 clones; 87% of them were singletons. The biggest ten clones account for approximately 1.8% of the sample.

Clipping removes 2 bases from V and 4 bases from J, with 5 as the unmatched junction base count. Counted from cysteine to phenylalanine, this CDR3 has 15 amino acids. Only the CDR3 part of the read is kept: 45 bases, read in frame from the first base. The germline V gene sets CDR1 to ENHRY and CDR2 to SYGVKD. This chain joins TRBV10-3 to TRBJ1-5; TRBD1 aligns with 7 central bases. The TCR originated in a man aged 35 to 55 in a cohort exposed to, infected with or recovered from COVID-19 (not recorded which). Sample: PBMCs or T cells enriched from blood (not recorded which). The nucleotide sequence reads as follows: TGTGCCATCAGTGAGCCCGACAGGGTTAATCAGCCCCAGCATTTT. The translation is CAISEPDRVNQPQHF.